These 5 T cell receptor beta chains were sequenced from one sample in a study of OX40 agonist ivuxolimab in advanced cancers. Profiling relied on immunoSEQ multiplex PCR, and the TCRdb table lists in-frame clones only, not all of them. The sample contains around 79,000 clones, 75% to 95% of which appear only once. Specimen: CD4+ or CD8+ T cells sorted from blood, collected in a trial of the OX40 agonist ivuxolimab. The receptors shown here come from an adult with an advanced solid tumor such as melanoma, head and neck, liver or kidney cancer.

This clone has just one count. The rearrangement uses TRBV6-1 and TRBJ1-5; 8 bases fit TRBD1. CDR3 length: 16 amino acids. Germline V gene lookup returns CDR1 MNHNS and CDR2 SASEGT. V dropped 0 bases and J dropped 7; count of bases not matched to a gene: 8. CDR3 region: CASSEASTGAAQPQHF. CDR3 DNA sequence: TGTGCCAGCAGTGAAGCCTCGACAGGGGCAGCCCAGCCCCAGCATTTT.

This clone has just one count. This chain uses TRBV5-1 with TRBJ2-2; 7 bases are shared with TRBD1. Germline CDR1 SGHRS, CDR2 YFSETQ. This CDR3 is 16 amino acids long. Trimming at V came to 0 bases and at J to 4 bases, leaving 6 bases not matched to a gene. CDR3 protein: CASSLGQGVATGELFF. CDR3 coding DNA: TGCGCCAGCAGCTTGGGACAGGGTGTTGCCACCGGGGAGCTGTTTTTT.

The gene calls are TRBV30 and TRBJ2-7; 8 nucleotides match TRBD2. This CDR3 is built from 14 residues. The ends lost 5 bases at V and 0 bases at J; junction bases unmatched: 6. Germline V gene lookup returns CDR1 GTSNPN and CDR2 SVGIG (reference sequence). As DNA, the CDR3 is TGTGCCTGGGGACGGGGACTAGGCTCCTACGAGCAGTACTTC. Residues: CAWGRGLGSYEQYF.

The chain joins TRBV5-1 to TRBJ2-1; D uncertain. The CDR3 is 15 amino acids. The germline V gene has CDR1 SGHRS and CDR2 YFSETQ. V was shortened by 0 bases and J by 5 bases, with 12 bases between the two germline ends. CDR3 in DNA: TGCGCCAGCAGCTTGGAAGGGTCCCGTGACAATGAGCAGTTCTTC. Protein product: CASSLEGSRDNEQFF.

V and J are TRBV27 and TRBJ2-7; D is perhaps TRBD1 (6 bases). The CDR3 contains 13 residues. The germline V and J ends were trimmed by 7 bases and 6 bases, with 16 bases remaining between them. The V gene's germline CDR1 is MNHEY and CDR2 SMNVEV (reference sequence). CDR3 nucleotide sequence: TGTGCCAGCAAGCAGCAGGGGATGTTCGAGCAGTACTTC. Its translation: CASKQQGMFEQYF.